The T cell receptor (beta chain) described here comes from a study of blood T cell repertoires in COVID-19 (dated by TCRdb to between 2020 and 2021). At the level of the whole study: Samples from collaborators originated in the United States, Italy and Spain and spanned both the acute and convalescent phases of COVID-19. The prospective study material was composed of cDNA or gDNA derived from T cells, B-cell-depleted T cells, or PBMCs. Deeply sampled blood TCRbeta repertoires from subjects exposed to, actively infected with, or recovered from COVID-19 were included in the dataset. The repertoires were released in a freely available public database meant as a resource for research on the immune response to SARS-CoV-2. The samples were drawn from the first 160 participants of the ongoing ImmuneRACE study and from 1,200 or so subjects provided by 6 global collaborators. Sample metadata almost always included a de-identified subject ID, COVID-19 status, age in years and sex. Where available, HLA class I and class II types were obtained from metadata supplied by the sample provider rather than from assay-based typing.

The count of this clone is one. There is no known antigen for this receptor. One base away there is no much larger clone; base qualities are not given. TCRbeta CDR3 regions were amplified from genomic DNA by means of the immunoSEQ Assay, a bias-controlled multiplex PCR. In the source study's methods: Within the assay, amplification of reference gene primers was used to estimate how many nucleated cells each sample contained. To quantify the absolute abundance of each unique TCRbeta CDR3 rearrangement, sequence reads were collapsed and filtered. For each sample, productive Simpson clonality was calculated as the square root of Simpson's diversity index across productive rearrangements. This immuneACCESS table, as held by TCRdb, lists in-frame sequences with V and J called but not all clones. Of the missing ones, under half trace to an unresolved V gene in checked studies; the others have no known cause. V and J calls and clone size are those listed in that table; D and trimming were worked out from the DNA. In this sample the table shows some 300,000 clones, 70% to 90% of which occur a single time. 10% to 15% of the sample is in the top ten clones.

Study-level results and caveats: The amount of clinical and demographic metadata varied by source and participant and was provided uncurated.

In Seattle, one collaborating source enrolled patients while the infection was active and tracked those patients longitudinally over the course of disease. Whole blood was collected in K2EDTA tubes by collaborating institutions according to the institutions' own protocols. For TCRbeta analysis, collaborators shipped samples in one of three forms: frozen whole blood, isolated PBMCs, or DNA extracted from either of those sample types. In the germline V gene (reference sequence), CDR1 corresponds to LNHDA and CDR2 to SQIVND. The CDR3 runs 15 residues from the cysteine to the phenylalanine. Only CDR3 DNA remains: 45 bases, in frame from the first base. Trimming takes 10 bases off V and 1 base off J; junction bases not matched to a gene: 11.

The clonotype comes from a woman in her seventies with COVID-19, enrolled during active disease. The chain is encoded by TRBV19 joined to TRBJ2-5; 8 middle bases align to TRBD2. Sequenced: peripheral blood. The CDR3 in this case is CATSRGGGIQETQYF. At the DNA level, the sequence is TGTGCCACCTCGCGGGGCGGGGGGATCCAAGAGACCCAGTACTTC.